What follows are 15 T cell receptor beta chains derived from one specimen sequenced in a study of cytomegalovirus exposure and HLA in healthy donors. In the PCR, 60 Vbeta and 13 Jbeta primers were used. The table came from immunoSEQ multiplex PCR; TCRdb's copy has only in-frame clones and leaves some out. The sample carries approximately 90,000 clones, 60% to 70% recorded once. Sequencing used PBMCs. The receptors originated from a woman aged 25 to 39 in good health and CMV-seronegative.

The genes are TRBV6-5 and TRBJ1-5; a possible D gene is TRBD1 (5 bases). CDR3 size: 15 residues. From germline, CDR1 is MNHEY and CDR2 SVGAGI. V lost 0 bases and J 6 bases, leaving 12 bases between the germline ends. The CDR3 DNA follows: TGTGCCAGCAGTTACTCGGTTGGGGGGGGTCAGCCCCAGCATTTT. As protein: CASSYSVGGGQPQHF.

This clone was counted once. An end of the junction does not agree with germline; a read error may underlie this. This chain links TRBV18 with TRBJ2-7; a possible D gene is TRBD2 (5 bases). Germline assignment: CDR1 KGHSH and CDR2 LQKENI. There are 11 residues in the CDR3. Here the CDR3 DNA reads TGTGCCAGCTCACCAGACTACAAGCAGTACTTC. This gives the protein CASSPDYKQYF.

The CDR3 DNA reads as TGTGCCTGGACTACAGGGGGCTCTGGGGCCAACGTCCTGACTTTC. Translated, it gives CAWTTGGSGANVLTF. This rearrangement joins TRBV30 to TRBJ2-6; TRBD1 agrees at 8 bases. The length of the CDR3 is 15 residues. V gave up 4 bases and J gave up 0 bases; unmatched junction bases: 2. From germline, CDR1 is GTSNPN and CDR2 SVGIG (reference sequence).

The chain is built from TRBV29-1 and TRBJ2-7; D might be TRBD1 (6 bases). This CDR3 has 12 residues. V lost 7 bases and J 0 bases, leaving 10 bases between the germline ends. Germline CDR1 reads SQVTM; CDR2 reads ANQGSEA. CDR3 protein: CSAGHFSYEQYF. The CDR3 nucleotides are TGCAGCGCGGGACACTTCTCCTACGAGCAGTACTTC.

The rearrangement uses TRBV21-1 and TRBJ1-2; TRBD1, the D gene given by the table, was not confirmed from the DNA. TRBV21-1 is labeled a pseudogene. The CDR3 contains 16 residues. As DNA, the CDR3 is TGTGCCAGCAGCAAAGTTTGGGCTCCGGCTATGGAAGGCTACACCTTC. Its translation: CASSKVWAPAMEGYTF.

The V gene is TRBV7-2, the J gene TRBJ2-7; no firm D call. The CDR3 spans 13 residues. Germline V gene sequence: CDR1 SGHTA, CDR2 FQGNSA. Trimming took off 7 bases at V and 6 bases at J, with 16 bases between the two ends. As DNA, the CDR3 is TGTGCCAGCAACTCCCCCCCCGGGTTCGAGCAGTACTTC. As protein: CASNSPPGFEQYF.

The chain joins TRBV29-1 to TRBJ1-2; unclear D gene. The CDR3 runs to 15 residues. Germline V gene lookup returns CDR1 SQVTM and CDR2 ANQGSEA. V shed 1 base and J shed 5 bases, with 17 bases lying between them. CDR3 bases: TGCAGCGTTGAAGTCCTAGAGACTCCCTCATATGGCTACACCTTC. Translation gives CSVEVLETPSYGYTF.

J is TRBJ1-2 and V is TRBV29-1; weak D call: TRBD1 (5 bases). This CDR3 region has 11 residues. From germline, CDR1 is SQVTM and CDR2 ANQGSEA. V gave up 6 bases and J gave up 8 bases, with 13 bases separating them. CDR3 in amino acids: CSVDPGWGYTF. The CDR3 DNA sequence: TGCAGCGTGGACCCAGGGTGGGGCTACACCTTC.

This clone is a singleton in its sample. In the same sample, other DNA sequences code for this CDR3. The chain links TRBV6-1 to TRBJ2-7; 7 positions agree with TRBD2. The germline CDR1 and CDR2 sequences are MNHNS and SASEGT. Germline trimming cut 8 bases from V and 5 bases from J; bases unmatched to any gene: 0. The CDR3 spans 10 residues. CDR3 sequence reads: CASGRDEQYF. The CDR3 nucleotides read TGTGCCAGCGGGAGGGACGAGCAGTACTTC.

This chain links TRBV7-9 with TRBJ1-1, with D possibly TRBD1 on 5 matching bases. The CDR3 runs to 12 residues. Trimming pared 10 bases from V and 7 bases from J, leaving 16 bases between. Germline V gene sequence: CDR1 SEHNR, CDR2 FQNEAQ (reference sequence). This CDR3 is CATLERDGEAFF. The CDR3 DNA reads TGTGCCACCCTCGAGCGGGACGGTGAAGCTTTCTTT.

The chain combines TRBV4-1 with TRBJ1-1; maybe TRBD1 (6 bases). With 4 bases removed from V and 5 bases from J, the gap between germline ends came to 8 bases. Germline V gene sequence: CDR1 MGHRA, CDR2 YSYEKL. The CDR3 sequence is 12 residues long. This CDR3 is CASSLQGTEAFF. The CDR3, as DNA: TGCGCCAGCAGCCTACAGGGTACTGAAGCTTTCTTT.

V usage is TRBV9 and J usage is TRBJ2-7, with 9 bases matching TRBD1. This CDR3 region has 16 residues. The J segment lost 5 bases and the V segment lost 3 bases, leaving 12 bases of the junction unmatched. Germline assignment: CDR1 SGDLS and CDR2 YYNGEE. The CDR3, as DNA: TGTGCCAGCAGCGCGGCGAACAGGGGGCGCCGGAACGAGCAGTACTTC. Translation: CASSAANRGRRNEQYF.

J is TRBJ2-5 and V is TRBV19, with 10 positions matching TRBD1. Trimming at V came to 7 bases and at J to 5 bases, leaving 10 bases not matched to a gene. This CDR3 contains 15 residues. The germline gives CDR1 LNHDA, CDR2 SQIVND (reference sequence). The CDR3 reads CASMVGQGSGETQYF. CDR3 in DNA: TGTGCCAGTATGGTGGGACAGGGGAGCGGTGAGACCCAGTACTTC.

The chain couples TRBV2 to TRBJ2-5; tentative D call: TRBD2 (6 bases). V was cut by 6 bases and J by 1 base, with 12 bases left in between. Germline V gives CDR1 SNHLY, CDR2 FYNNEI. CDR3 size: 14 residues. The CDR3 protein is CASSRSGPQETQYF. CDR3 in DNA: TGTGCCAGCAGCCGTAGCGGCCCCCAAGAGACCCAGTACTTC. Full variable domain (remainder filled in from reference TRBV2 and TRBJ2-5): EPEVTQTPSHQVTQMGQEVILRCVPISNHLYFYWYRQILGQKVEFLVSFYNNEISEKSEIFDDQFSVERPDGSNFTLKIRSTKLEDSAMYFCASSRSGPQETQYFGPGTRLLVL.

This clone has just a few counts. The chain has TRBV6-6 and TRBJ2-6; weak D call: TRBD1 (5 bases). The CDR3 is 15 amino acids. In germline, CDR1 is MNHNY, CDR2 SVGAGI (reference sequence). Trimming stripped 6 bases from V and 0 bases from J, with 9 bases between. In DNA form, the CDR3 reads TGTGCCAGCAGCCGCAGGGCCTCTGGGGCCAACGTCCTGACTTTC. Translation: CASSRRASGANVLTF.